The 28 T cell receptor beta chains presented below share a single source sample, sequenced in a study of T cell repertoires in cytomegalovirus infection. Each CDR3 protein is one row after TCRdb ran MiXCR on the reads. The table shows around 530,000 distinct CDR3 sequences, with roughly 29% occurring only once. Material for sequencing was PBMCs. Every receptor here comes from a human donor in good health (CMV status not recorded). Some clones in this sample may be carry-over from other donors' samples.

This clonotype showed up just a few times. The CDR3 DNA reads as TGTGCCAGCAGCCCCCCCGCCCCCGGGATGGGCTACACCTTC. It is translated as CASSPPAPGMGYTF. V usage is TRBV7-2 and J usage is TRBJ1-2; D not certain. The CDR3 spans 14 residues. Per germline, CDR1 SGHTA and CDR2 FQGNSA. The V end was cut by 5 bases, the J end by 8 bases, with 18 bases between. Together with reference TRBV7-2 and TRBJ1-2, the CDR3 gives the full variable domain: GAGVSQSPSNKVTEKGKDVELRCDPISGHTALYWYRQSLGQGLEFLIYFQGNSAPDKSGLPSDRFSAERTGGSVSTLTIQRTQQEDSAVYLCASSPPAPGMGYTFGSGTRLTVV.

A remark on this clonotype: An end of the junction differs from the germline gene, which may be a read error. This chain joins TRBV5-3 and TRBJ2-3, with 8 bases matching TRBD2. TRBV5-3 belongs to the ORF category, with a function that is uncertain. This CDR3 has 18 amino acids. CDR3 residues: CASSLMVTLAGLTDTQYF. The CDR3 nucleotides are TGTGCCAGCAGCTTGATGGTAACTCTAGCGGGTCTCACAGATACGCAGTATTTT.

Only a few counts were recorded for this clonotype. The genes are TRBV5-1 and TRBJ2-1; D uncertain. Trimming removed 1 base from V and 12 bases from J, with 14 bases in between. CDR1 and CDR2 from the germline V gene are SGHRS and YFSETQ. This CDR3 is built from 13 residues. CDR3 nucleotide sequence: TGCGCCAGCAGCTTGCCCTCTAGTGGGTCGCAGTTCTTC. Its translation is CASSLPSSGSQFF.

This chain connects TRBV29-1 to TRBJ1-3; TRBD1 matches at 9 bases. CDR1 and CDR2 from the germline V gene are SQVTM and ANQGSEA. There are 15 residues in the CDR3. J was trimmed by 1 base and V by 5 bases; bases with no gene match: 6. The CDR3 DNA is TGCAGCGTTAATGGACAGGGGAGTTCTGGAAACACCATATATTTT. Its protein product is CSVNGQGSSGNTIYF.

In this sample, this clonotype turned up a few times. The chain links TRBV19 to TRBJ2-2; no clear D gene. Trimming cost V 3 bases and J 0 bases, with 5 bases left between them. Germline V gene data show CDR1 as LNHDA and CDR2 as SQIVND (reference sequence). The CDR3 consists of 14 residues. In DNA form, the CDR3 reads TGTGCCAGTAGTATTTCCGCGAACACCGGGGAGCTGTTTTTT. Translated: CASSISANTGELFF.

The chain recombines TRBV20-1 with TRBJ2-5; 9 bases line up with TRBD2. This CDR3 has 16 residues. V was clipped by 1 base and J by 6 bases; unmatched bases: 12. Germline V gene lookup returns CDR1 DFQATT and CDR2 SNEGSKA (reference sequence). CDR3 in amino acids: CSARGMGREGRQTQYF. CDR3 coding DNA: TGCAGTGCTAGAGGGATGGGGCGGGAGGGCCGGCAGACCCAGTACTTC.

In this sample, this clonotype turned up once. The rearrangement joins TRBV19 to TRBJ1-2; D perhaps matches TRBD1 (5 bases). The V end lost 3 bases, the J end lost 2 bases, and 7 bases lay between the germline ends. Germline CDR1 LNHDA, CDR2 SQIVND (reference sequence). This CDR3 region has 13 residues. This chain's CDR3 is CASSIGTNYGYTF. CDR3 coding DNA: TGTGCCAGTAGTATCGGGACCAACTATGGCTACACCTTC.

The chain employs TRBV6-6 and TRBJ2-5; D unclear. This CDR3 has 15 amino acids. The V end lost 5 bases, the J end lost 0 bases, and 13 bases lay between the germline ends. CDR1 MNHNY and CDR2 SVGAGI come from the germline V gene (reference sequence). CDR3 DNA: TGTGCCAGCAGTCAACTCCGGCGGAACCAAGAGACCCAGTACTTC. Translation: CASSQLRRNQETQYF.

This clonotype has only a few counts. The CDR3 loop is CASSSRQGSSQFF. The CDR3 DNA reads TGTGCCAGCAGCTCCAGACAGGGGTCATCGCAGTTCTTC. This chain joins TRBV7-9 and TRBJ2-1; 8 nucleotides match TRBD1. Losses at the gene ends were 4 bases for V and 12 bases for J; bases not matched to a gene: 8. Germline V CDR1 and CDR2: SEHNR, FQNEAQ (reference sequence). CDR3 length: 13 amino acids.

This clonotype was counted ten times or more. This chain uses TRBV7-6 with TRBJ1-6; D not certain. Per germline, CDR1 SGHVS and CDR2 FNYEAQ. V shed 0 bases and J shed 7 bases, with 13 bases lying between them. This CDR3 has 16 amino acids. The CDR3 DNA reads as TGTGCCAGCAGCTTAGCACCGGGAACTACAAATTCACCCCTCCACTTT. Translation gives CASSLAPGTTNSPLHF. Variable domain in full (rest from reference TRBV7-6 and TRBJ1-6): GAGVSQSPRYKVTKRGQDVALRCDPISGHVSLYWYRQALGQGPEFLTYFNYEAQQDKSGLPNDRFSAERPEGSISTLTIQRTEQRDSAMYRCASSLAPGTTNSPLHFGNGTRLTVT.

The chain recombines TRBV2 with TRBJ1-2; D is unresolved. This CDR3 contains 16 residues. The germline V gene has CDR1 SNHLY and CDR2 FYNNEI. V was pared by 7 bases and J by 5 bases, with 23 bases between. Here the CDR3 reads CASTSRLPQVSYGYTF. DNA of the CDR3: TGTGCCAGCACATCCCGGCTGCCCCAGGTCTCTTATGGCTACACCTTC.

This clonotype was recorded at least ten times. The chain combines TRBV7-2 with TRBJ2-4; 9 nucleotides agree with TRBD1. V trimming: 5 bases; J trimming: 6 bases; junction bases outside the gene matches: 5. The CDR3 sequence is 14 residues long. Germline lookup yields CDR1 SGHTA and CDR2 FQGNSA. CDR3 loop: CASSDGQGTNIQYF. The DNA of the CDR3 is TGTGCCAGCAGCGATGGACAGGGGACAAACATTCAGTACTTC.

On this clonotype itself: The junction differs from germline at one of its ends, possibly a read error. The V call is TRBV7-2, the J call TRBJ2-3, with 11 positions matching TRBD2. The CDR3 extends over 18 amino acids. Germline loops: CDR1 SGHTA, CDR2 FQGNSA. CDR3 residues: CASSLGTSGSSRPDAQYF. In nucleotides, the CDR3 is TGTGCCAGCAGCTTGGGTACTAGCGGGAGTTCACGGCCAGATGCGCAGTATTTT.

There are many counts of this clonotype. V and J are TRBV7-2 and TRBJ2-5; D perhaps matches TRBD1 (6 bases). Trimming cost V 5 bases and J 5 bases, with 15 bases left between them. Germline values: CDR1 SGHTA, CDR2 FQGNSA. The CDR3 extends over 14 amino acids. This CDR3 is CASSTPTGGETQYF. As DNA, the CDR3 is TGTGCCAGCAGCACCCCGACAGGAGGCGAGACCCAGTACTTC. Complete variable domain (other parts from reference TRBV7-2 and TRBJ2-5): GAGVSQSPSNKVTEKGKDVELRCDPISGHTALYWYRQSLGQGLEFLIYFQGNSAPDKSGLPSDRFSAERTGGSVSTLTIQRTQQEDSAVYLCASSTPTGGETQYFGPGTRLLVL.

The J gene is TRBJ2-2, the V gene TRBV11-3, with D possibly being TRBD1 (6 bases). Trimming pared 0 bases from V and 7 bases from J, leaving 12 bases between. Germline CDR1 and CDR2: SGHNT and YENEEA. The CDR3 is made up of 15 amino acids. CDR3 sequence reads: CASSLEARGNGELFF. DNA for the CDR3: TGTGCCAGCAGCTTAGAGGCCAGGGGTAACGGGGAGCTGTTTTTT.

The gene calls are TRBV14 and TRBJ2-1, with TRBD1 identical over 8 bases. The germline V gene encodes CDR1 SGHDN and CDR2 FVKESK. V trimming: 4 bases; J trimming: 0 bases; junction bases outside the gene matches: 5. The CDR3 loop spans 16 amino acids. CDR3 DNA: TGTGCCAGCAGCCCGACAGGGGCGAGCTCCTACAATGAGCAGTTCTTC. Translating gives CASSPTGASSYNEQFF. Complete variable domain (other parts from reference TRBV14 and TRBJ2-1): EAGVTQFPSHSVIEKGQTVTLRCDPISGHDNLYWYRRVMGKEIKFLLHFVKESKQDESGMPNNRFLAERTGGTYSTLKVQPAELEDSGVYFCASSPTGASSYNEQFFGPGTRLTVL.

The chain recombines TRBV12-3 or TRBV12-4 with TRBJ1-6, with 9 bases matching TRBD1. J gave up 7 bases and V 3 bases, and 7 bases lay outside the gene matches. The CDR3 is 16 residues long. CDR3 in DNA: TGTGCCAGCAGTTTTTCCACACAGGGGGCAAATTCACCCCTCCACTTT. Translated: CASSFSTQGANSPLHF.

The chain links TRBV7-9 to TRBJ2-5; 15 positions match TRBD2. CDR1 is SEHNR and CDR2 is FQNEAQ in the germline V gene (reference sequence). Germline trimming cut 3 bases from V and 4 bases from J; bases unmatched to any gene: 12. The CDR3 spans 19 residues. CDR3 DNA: TGTGCCAGCAGCTTTGGACTAGCGGGGGGGGTTCGGTCTGGAGAGACCCAGTACTTC. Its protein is CASSFGLAGGVRSGETQYF.

CDR3 in amino acids: CAWSNRPKQFF. Here the CDR3 DNA reads TGTGCCTGGAGTAACCGACCCAAGCAGTTCTTC. This chain connects TRBV30 to TRBJ2-1; D remains ambiguous. The CDR3 has 11 residues. V lost 2 bases and J lost 11, with 10 bases in between. The V gene's germline CDR1 is GTSNPN and CDR2 SVGIG (reference sequence).

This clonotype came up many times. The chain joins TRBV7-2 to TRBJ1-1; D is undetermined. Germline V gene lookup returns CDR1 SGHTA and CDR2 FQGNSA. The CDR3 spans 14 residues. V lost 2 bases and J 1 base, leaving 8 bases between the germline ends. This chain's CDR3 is CASSLQVSNTEAFF. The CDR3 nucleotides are TGTGCCAGCAGCTTACAGGTGTCGAACACTGAAGCTTTCTTT.

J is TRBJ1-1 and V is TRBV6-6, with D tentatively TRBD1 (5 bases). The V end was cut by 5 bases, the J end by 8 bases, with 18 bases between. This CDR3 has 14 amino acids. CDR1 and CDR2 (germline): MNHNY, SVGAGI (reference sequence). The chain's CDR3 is CASSDKAVQGEAFF. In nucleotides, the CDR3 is TGTGCCAGCAGTGATAAGGCGGTCCAGGGAGAAGCTTTCTTT.

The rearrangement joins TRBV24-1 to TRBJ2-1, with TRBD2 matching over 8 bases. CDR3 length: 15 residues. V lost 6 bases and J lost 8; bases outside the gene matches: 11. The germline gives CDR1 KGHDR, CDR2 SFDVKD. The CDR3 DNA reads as TGTGCCACCAGTCTTAGCGGGACCAGGAGGGATGAGCAGTTCTTC. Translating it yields CATSLSGTRRDEQFF.

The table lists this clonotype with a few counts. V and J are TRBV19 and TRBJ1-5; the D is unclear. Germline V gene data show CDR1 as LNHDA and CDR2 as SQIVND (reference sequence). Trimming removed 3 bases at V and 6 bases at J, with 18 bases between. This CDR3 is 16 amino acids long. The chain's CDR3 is CASSMAGPSQRQPQHF. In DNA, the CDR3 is TGTGCCAGTAGTATGGCTGGACCCTCACAACGTCAGCCCCAGCATTTT. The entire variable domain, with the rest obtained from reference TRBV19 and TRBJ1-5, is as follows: DGGITQSPKYLFRKEGQNVTLSCEQNLNHDAMYWYRQDPGQGLRLIYYSQIVNDFQKGDIAEGYSVSREKKESFPLTVTSAQKNPTAFYLCASSMAGPSQRQPQHFGDGTRLSIL.

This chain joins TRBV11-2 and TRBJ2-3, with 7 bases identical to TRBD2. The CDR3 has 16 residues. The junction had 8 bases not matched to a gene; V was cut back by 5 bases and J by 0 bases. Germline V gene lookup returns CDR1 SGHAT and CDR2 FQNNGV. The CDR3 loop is CASSARLAASTDTQYF. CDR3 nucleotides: TGTGCCAGCAGCGCAAGGCTAGCGGCTAGCACAGATACGCAGTATTTT.

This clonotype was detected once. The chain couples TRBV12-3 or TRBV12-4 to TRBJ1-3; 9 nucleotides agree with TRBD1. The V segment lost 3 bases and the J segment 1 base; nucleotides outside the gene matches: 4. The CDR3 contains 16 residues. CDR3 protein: CASSFIGQGSGNTIYF. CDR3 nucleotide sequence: TGTGCCAGCAGTTTTATAGGACAGGGGTCTGGAAACACCATATATTTT.

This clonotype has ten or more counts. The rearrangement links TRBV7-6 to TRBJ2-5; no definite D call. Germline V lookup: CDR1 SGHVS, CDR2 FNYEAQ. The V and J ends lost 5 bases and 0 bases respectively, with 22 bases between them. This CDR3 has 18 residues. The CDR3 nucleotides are TGTGCCAGCAGCCTCCCAAAAGGTTCCACAGCTTACCAAGAGACCCAGTACTTC. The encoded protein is CASSLPKGSTAYQETQYF.

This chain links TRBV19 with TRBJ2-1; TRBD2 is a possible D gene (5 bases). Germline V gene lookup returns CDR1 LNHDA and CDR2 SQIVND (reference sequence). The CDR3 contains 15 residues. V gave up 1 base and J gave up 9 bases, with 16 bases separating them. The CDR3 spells CASSIASTLTVEQFF. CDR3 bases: TGTGCCAGTAGTATAGCTAGCACCCTAACGGTTGAGCAGTTCTTC.

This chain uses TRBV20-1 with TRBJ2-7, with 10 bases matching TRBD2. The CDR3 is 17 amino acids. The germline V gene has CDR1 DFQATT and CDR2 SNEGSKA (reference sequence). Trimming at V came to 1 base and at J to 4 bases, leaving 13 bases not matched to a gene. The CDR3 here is CSARGVSGRAPRYEQYF. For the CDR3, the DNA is TGCAGTGCTAGAGGAGTGAGCGGGAGGGCCCCACGTTACGAGCAGTACTTC.